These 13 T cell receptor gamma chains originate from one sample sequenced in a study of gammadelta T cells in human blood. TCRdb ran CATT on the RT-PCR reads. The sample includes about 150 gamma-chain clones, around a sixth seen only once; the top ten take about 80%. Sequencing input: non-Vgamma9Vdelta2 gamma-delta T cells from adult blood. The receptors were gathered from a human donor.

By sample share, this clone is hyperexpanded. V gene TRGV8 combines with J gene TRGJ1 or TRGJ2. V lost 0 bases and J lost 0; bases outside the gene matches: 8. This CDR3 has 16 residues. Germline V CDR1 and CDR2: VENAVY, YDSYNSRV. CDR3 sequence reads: CATWDRLGENYYKKLF. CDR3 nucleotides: TGTGCCACCTGGGATAGGCTCGGGGAGAATTATTATAAGAAACTCTTT.

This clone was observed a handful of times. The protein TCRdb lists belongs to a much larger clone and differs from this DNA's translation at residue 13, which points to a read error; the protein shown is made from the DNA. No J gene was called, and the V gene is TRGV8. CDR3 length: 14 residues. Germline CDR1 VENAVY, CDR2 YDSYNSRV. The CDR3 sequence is CATWDNLRDYKKIF. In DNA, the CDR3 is TGTGCCACCTGGGATAATCTTAGAGATTATAAGAAAATCTTT.

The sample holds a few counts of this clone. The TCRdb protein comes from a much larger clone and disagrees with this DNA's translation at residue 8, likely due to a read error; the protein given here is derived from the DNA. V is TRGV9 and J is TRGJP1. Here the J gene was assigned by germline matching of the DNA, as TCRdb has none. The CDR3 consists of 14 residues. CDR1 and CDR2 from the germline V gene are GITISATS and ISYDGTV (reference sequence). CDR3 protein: CALWEDTSGWFKIF. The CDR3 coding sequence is TGTGCCTTGTGGGAAGATACCTCTGGTTGGTTCAAGATATTT.

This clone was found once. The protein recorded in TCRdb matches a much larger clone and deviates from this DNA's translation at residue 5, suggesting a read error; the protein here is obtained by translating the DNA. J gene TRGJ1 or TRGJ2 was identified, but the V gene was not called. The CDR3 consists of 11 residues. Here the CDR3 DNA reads TGTGCCACCTGGGCCAGTTATAAGAAACTCTTT. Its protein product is CATWASYKKLF.

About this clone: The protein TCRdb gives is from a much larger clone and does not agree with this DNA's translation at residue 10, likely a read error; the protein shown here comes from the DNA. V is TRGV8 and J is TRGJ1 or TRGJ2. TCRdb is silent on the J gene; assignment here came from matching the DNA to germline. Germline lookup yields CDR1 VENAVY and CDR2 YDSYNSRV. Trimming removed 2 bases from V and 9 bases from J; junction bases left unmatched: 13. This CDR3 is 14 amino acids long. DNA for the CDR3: TGTGCCACCTGGGATAATCTTAGAGATTTTAAGAAACTCTTT. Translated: CATWDNLRDFKKLF.

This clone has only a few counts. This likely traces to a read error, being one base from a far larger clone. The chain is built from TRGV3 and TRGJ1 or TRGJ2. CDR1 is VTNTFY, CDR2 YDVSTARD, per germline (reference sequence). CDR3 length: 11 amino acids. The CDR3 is CAPWDSYKKLF. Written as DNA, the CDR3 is TGTGCCCCCTGGGACAGTTATAAGAAACTCTTT.

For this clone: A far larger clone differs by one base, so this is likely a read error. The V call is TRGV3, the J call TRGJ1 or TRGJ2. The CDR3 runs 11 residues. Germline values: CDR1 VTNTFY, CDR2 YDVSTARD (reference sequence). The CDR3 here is CATWDSYKKIF. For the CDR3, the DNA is TGTGCCACCTGGGACAGTTATAAGAAAATCTTT.

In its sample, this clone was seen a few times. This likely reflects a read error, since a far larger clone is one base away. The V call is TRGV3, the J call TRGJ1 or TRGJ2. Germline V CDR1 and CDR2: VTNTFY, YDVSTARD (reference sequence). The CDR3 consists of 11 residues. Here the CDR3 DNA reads TGTGCCGCCTGGGACAGTTATAAGAAACTCTTT. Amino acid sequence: CAAWDSYKKLF.

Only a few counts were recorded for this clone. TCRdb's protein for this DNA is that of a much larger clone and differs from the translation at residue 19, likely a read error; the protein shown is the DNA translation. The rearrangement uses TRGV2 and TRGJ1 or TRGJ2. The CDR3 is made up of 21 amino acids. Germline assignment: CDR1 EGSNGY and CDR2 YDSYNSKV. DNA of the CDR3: TGTGCCACCTGGGACGGGTATGGGGTCGCGGGCTTTTTTTCTCATTATTATAAGAGACTCTTT. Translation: CATWDGYGVAGFFSHYYKRLF.

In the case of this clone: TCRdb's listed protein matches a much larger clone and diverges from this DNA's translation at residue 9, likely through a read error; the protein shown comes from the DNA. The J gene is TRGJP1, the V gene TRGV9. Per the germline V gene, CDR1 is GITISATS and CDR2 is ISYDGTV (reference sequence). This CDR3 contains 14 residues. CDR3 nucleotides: TGTGCCTTGTGGGAAGATACCACTGATTGGTTCAAGATATTT. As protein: CALWEDTTDWFKIF.

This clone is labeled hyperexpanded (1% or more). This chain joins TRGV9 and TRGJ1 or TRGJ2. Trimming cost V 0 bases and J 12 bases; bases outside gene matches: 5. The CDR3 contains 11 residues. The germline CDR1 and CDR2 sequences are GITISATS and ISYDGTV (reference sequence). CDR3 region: CALWEVVGKLF. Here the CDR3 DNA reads TGTGCCTTGTGGGAGGTGGTTGGGAAACTCTTT.

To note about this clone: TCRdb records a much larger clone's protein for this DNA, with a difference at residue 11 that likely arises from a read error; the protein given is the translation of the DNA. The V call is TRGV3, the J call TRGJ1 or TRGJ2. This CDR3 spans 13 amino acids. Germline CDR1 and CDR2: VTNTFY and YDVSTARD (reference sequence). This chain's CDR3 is CATWDRPGYKNLF. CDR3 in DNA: TGTGCCACCTGGGACAGGCCGGGCTATAAGAATCTCTTT.

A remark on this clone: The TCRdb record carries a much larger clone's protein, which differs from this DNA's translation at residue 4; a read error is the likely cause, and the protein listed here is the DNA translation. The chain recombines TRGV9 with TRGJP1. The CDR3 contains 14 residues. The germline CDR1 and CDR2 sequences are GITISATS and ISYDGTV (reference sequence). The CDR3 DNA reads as TGTGCCTTGCGGGAAGATACCACTGGTTGGTTCAAGATATTT. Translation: CALREDTTGWFKIF.